The T cell receptor (beta chain) under discussion was sequenced for a study of patients and donors after allogeneic stem cell transplantation. TCRdb reprocessed the RT-PCR reads via MiXCR and lists one record per CDR3 protein. There are over 350,000 distinct CDR3 sequences in the sample; 16% occur only once, and roughly 7% lies in the top ten. The CDR3 extends over 13 amino acids. Germline V gene lookup returns CDR1 LGHDT and CDR2 YNNKEL (reference sequence). J lost 13 bases, V lost 3 bases, and 5 bases had no gene match. This receptor was obtained from a human donor who was either an allogeneic HSCT recipient or a stem cell or donor lymphocyte infusion donor (not recorded which). It is not recorded whose cells these are; they may come from a transplant donor. The chain carries TRBV3-1 and TRBJ1-6; 8 positions agree with TRBD1. Material for sequencing was blood, either unsorted or a sorted T cell fraction (not recorded which). The CDR3 is CASSHGQGSPLHF. DNA for the CDR3: TGTGCCAGCAGCCACGGACAGGGTTCCCCCCTCCACTTT.